This record concerns one TCR beta chain sequence. This entry is derived from a study of human CD8 memory T cell subsets. The CDR3 is 15 residues long. The germline V gene has CDR1 LNHDA and CDR2 SQIVND (reference sequence). TPEX cells were CCR7+ PD-1+ TIGIT+ early memory CD8+ T cells with exhausted-like traits. Healthy donors' buffy coats supplied the PBMC. RNA came from duplicate vials of some 160,000 sorted CD8+ T cells per subset. Preparation of the TCR beta libraries relied on UMI-labeled 5' RACE. TCRdb reanalyzed the 5' RACE reads, giving one entry per CDR3 protein sequence and no DNA. This repertoire includes about 6,500 distinct CDR3 sequences.

V and J are TRBV19 and TRBJ2-2. The clonotype originates from a human donor in good health. The specimen sequenced was CD8+ T cells from PBMCs. The CDR3 loop reads CASSIPLTNTGELFF.